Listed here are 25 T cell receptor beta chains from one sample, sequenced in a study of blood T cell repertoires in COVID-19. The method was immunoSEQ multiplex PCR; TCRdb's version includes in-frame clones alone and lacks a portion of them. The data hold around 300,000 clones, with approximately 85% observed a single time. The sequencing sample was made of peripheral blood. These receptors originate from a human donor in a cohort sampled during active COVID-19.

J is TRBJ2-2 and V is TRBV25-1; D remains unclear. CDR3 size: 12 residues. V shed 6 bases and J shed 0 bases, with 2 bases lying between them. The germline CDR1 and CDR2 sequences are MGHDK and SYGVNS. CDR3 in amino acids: CASSANTGELFF. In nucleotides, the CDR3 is TGTGCCAGCAGCGCGAACACCGGGGAGCTGTTTTTT.

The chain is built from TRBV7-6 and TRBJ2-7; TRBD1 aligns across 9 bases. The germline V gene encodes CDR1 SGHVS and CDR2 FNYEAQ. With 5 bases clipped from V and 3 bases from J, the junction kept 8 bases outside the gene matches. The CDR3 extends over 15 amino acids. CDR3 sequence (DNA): TGTGCCAGCAGCCCCAGAACAGGGGGCGACTACGAGCAGTACTTC. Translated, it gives CASSPRTGGDYEQYF.

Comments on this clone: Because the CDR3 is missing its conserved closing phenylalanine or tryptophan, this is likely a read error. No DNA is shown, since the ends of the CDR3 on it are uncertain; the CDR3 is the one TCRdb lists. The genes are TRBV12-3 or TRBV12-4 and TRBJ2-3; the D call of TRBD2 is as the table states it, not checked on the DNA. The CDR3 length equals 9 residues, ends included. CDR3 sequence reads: CASSPSGGL.

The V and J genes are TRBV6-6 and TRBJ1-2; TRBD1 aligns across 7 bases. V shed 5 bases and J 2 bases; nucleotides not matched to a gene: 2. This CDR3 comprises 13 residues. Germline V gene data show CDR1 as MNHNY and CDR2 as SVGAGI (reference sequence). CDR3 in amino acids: CASSQQGNYGYTF. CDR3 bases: TGTGCCAGCAGTCAACAGGGGAACTATGGCTACACCTTC.

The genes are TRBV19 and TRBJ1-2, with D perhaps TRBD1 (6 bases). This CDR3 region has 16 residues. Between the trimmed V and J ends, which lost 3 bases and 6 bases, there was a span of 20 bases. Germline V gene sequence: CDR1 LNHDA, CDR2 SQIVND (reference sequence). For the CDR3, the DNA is TGTGCCAGTAGTATTGCGTGGGACACCTCGCCCAATGGCTACACCTTC. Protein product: CASSIAWDTSPNGYTF.

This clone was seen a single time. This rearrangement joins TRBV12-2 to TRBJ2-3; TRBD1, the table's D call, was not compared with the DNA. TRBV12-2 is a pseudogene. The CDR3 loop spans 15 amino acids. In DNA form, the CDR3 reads TGTGCAAGTCCCTTATTCCTCAGAGGGGGAGATACGCAGTATTTT. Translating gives CASPLFLRGGDTQYF.

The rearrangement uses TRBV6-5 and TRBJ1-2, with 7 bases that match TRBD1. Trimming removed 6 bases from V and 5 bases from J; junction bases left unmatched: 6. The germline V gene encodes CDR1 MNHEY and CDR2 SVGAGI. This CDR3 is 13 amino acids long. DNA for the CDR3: TGTGCCAGCAGATACGGGACAGATTATGGCTACACCTTC. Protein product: CASRYGTDYGYTF.

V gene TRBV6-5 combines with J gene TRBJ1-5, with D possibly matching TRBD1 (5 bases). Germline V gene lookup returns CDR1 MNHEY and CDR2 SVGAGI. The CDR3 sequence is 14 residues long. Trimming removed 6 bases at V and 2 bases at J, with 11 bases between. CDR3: CASRLTVGNQPQHF. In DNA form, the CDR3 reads TGTGCCAGCAGACTGACAGTCGGCAATCAGCCCCAGCATTTT.

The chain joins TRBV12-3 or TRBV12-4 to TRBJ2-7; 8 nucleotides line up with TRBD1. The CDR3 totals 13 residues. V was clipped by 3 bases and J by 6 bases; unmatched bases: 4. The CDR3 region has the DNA TGTGCCAGCAGTTTGACAGGGGTGCCCGAGCAGTACTTC. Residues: CASSLTGVPEQYF.

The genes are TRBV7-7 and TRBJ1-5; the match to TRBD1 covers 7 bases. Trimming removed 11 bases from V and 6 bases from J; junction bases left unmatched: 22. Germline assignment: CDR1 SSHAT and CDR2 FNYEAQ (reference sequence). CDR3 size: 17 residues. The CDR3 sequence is CARLIPPGQRICQPQHF. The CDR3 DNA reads TGTGCCCGCTTAATCCCCCCGGGACAGCGGATCTGTCAGCCCCAGCATTTT.

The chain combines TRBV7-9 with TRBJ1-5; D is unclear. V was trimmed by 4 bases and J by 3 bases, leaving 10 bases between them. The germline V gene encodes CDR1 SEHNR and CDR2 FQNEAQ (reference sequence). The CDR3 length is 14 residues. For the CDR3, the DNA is TGTGCCAGCAGCTGGTCAGAACACAATCAGCCCCAGCATTTT. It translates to CASSWSEHNQPQHF. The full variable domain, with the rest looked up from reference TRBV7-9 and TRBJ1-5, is DTGVSQNPRHKITKRGQNVTFRCDPISEHNRLYWYRQTLGQGPEFLTYFQNEAQLEKSRLLSDRFSAERPKGSFSTLEIQRTEQGDSAMYLCASSWSEHNQPQHFGDGTRLSIL.

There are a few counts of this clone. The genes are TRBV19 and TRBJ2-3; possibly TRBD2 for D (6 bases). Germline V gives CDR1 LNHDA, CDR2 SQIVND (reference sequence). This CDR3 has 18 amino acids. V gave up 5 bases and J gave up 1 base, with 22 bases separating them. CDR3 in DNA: TGTGCCAGTAGTCCGCTCCCCGGGGTGGGAGGAGGCACAGATACGCAGTATTTT. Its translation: CASSPLPGVGGGTDTQYF.

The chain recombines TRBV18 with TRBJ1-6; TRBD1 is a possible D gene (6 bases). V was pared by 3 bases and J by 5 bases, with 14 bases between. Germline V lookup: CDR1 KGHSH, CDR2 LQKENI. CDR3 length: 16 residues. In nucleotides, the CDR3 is TGTGCCAGCTCACCTTATGGGGACATCCATAATTCACCCCTCCACTTT. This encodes CASSPYGDIHNSPLHF.

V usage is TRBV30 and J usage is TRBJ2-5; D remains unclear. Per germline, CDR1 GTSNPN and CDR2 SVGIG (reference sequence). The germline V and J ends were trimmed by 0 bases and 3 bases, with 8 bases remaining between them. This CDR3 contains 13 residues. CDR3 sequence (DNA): TGTGCCTGGAGTGTGGAAACTAAAGAGACCCAGTACTTC. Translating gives CAWSVETKETQYF.

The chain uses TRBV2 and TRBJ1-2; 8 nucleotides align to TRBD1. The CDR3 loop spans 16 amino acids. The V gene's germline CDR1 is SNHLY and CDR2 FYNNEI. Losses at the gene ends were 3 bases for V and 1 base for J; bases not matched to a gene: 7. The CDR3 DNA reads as TGTGCCAGCAGTGAGATAAAGACAGGGGTTAACTATGGCTACACCTTC. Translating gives CASSEIKTGVNYGYTF.

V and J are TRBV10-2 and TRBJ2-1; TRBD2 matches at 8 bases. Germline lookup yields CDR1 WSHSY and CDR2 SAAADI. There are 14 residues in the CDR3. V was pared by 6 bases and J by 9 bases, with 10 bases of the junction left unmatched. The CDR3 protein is CASRTGGSGLEQFF. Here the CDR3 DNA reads TGCGCCAGCAGGACGGGGGGGTCCGGGCTTGAGCAGTTCTTC.

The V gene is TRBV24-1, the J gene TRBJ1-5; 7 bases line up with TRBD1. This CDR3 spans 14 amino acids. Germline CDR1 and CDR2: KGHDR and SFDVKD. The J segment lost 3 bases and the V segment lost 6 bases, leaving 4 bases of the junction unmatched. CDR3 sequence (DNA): TGTGCCACCAGTCAGACAGGGACCAATCAGCCCCAGCATTTT. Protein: CATSQTGTNQPQHF.

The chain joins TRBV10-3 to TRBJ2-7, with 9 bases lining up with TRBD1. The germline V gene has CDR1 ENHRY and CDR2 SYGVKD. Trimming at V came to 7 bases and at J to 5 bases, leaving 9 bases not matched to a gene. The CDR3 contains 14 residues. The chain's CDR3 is CAIMAGQGKDEQYF. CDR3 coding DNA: TGTGCCATCATGGCTGGACAGGGGAAAGACGAGCAGTACTTC.

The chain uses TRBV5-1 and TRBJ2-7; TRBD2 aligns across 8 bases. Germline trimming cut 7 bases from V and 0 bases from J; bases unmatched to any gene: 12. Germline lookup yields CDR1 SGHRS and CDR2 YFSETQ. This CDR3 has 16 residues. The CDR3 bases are TGCGCCAGCGGTCCCGGAGGTGCGGGGGGCTCCTACGAGCAGTACTTC. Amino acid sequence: CASGPGGAGGSYEQYF.

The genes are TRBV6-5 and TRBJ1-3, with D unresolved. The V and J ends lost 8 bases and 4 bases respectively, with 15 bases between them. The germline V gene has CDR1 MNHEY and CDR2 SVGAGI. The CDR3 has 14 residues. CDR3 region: CASPSTSVGNTIYF. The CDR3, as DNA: TGTGCCAGCCCCTCCACGTCAGTCGGAAACACCATATATTTT.

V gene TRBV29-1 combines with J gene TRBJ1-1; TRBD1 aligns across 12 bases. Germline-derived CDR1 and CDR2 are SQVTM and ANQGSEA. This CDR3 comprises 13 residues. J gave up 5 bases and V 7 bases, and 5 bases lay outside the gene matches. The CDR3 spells CSGRDRGHTEAFF. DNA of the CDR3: TGCAGCGGGAGGGACAGGGGGCATACTGAAGCTTTCTTT.

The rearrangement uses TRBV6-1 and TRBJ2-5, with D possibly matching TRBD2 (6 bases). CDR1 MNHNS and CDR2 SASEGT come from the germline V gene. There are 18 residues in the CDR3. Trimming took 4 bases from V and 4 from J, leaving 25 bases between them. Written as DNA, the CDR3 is TGTGCCAGCAGTGTCGTGGGACTCGCTACCCGCTCAAGAGAGACCCAGTACTTC. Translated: CASSVVGLATRSRETQYF.

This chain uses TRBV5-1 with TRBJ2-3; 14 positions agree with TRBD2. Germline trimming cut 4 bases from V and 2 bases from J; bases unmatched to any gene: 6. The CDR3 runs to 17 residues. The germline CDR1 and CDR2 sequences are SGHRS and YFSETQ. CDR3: CASSLGLAGAHTDTQYF. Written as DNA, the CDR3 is TGCGCCAGCAGCCTGGGACTAGCGGGGGCGCACACAGATACGCAGTATTTT.

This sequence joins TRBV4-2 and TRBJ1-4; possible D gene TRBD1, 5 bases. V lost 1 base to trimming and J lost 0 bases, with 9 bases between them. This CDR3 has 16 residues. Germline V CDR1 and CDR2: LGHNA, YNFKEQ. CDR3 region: CASSQATGATNEKLFF. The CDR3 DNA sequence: TGTGCCAGCAGCCAAGCCACGGGGGCAACTAATGAAAAACTGTTTTTT.

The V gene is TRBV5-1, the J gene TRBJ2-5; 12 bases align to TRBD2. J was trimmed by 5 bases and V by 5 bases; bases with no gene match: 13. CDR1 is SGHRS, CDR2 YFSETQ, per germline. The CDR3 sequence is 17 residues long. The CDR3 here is CASSRGLAGIVGETQYF. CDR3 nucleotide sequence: TGCGCCAGCAGTCGTGGACTAGCGGGGATCGTCGGTGAGACCCAGTACTTC.